This T cell receptor beta chain was found in a study of T-cell memory formation after mild COVID-19. Findings and caveats of the study: Pre-infection memory contained some responding clones, which suggested that cross-reactive memory had joined.

CDR3 size: 16 residues. V lost 4 bases to trimming and J lost 3 bases, with 18 bases between them. Germline values: CDR1 SEHNR, CDR2 FQNEAQ (reference sequence). TCRdb reprocessed the 5' RACE reads via MiXCR and lists one record per CDR3 protein. The table includes 450,000 to 650,000 distinct CDR3 sequences, 20% to 25% detected once. This clonotype was picked up a small number of times. Antigen unknown. Material: PBMCs or a T cell subset sorted from them (not recorded which). The sequence was collected from an adult woman who had mild COVID-19 (a few samples of this study predate the infection). Cell type and time point are not known. The rearrangement joins TRBV7-9 to TRBJ1-1; no clear D gene. This chain's CDR3 is CASSSRAGQPYTEAFF. In DNA, the CDR3 is TGTGCCAGCAGCTCCCGAGCCGGGCAGCCATACACTGAAGCTTTCTTT.